This T cell receptor (beta chain) was documented in a study of tumor and adjacent non-tumor tissue in lung cancer. Notes on this clonotype: Its antigen is undetermined.

A modified ARM-PCR protocol with three rounds of nested PCR amplified TCRbeta. In TCRdb, the multiplex PCR reads were re-called with MiXCR into one record per CDR3 protein. The sample consists of around 71,000 distinct CDR3 sequences, approximately 72% of them appearing once. Whole-study findings and limits: Normal lung showed higher cumulative top 100 clone frequency than tumor. TCR diversity was significantly greater in tumor than normal lung tissue.

This sample's RNA came from whole unsorted tissue. Trimming removed 8 bases from V and 4 bases from J; junction bases left unmatched: 13. CDR1 and CDR2 (germline): DFQATT, SNEGSKA (reference sequence). The CDR3 loop spans 15 amino acids. Sequencing was carried out using lung tumor tissue. The receptor was derived from a woman aged 40 to 50 with non-small cell lung cancer. The chain recombines TRBV20-1 with TRBJ2-3, with 9 bases matching TRBD2. The CDR3 bases are TGCAGTACTCCTGGACTAGCGAGGGAGCCAGATACGCAGTATTTT. This encodes CSTPGLAREPDTQYF.